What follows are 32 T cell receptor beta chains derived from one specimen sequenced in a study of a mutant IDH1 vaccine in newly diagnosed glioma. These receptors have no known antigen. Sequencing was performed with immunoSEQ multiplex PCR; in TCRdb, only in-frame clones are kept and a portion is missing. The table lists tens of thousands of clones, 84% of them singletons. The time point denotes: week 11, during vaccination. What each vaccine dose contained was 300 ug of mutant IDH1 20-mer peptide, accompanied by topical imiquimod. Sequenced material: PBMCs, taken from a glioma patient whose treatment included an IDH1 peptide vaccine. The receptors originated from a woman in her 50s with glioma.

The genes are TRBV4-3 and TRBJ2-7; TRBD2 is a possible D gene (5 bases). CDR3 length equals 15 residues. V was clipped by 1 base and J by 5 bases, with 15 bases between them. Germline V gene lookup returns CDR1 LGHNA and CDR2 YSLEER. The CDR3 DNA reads TGCGCCAGCAGCCAAGGTCTCGGCAGGCGGGACGAGCAGTACTTC. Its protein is CASSQGLGRRDEQYF.

The CDR3 nucleotides are TGCAGCGCCCTCCTGGGGTCTGGCGAGCAGTACTTC. Translated, it gives CSALLGSGEQYF. The chain combines TRBV29-1 with TRBJ2-7, with D hard to call. Germline-derived CDR1 and CDR2 are SQVTM and ANQGSEA. The CDR3 is 12 residues long. With 7 bases removed from V and 6 bases from J, the gap between germline ends came to 16 bases.

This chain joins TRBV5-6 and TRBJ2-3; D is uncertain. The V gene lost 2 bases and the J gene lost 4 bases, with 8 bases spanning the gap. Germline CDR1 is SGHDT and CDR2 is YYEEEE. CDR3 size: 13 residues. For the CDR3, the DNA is TGTGCCAGCAGCTTCCTCCAGGCAGATACGCAGTATTTT. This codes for CASSFLQADTQYF.

The CDR3 here is CASSLGSGDQPQHF. DNA of the CDR3: TGCGCCAGCAGCTTGGGGTCAGGGGATCAGCCCCAGCATTTT. This chain links TRBV5-1 with TRBJ1-5, with D possibly matching TRBD1 (6 bases). V dropped 0 bases and J dropped 5 bases, with 9 bases sitting between them. The V gene's germline CDR1 is SGHRS and CDR2 YFSETQ. The CDR3 contains 14 residues.

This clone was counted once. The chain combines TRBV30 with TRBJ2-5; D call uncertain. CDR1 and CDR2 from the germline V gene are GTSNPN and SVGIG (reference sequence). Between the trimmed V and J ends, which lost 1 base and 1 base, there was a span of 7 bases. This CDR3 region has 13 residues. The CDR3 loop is CAWSEGSQETQYF. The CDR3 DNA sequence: TGTGCCTGGAGTGAAGGTAGCCAAGAGACCCAGTACTTC.

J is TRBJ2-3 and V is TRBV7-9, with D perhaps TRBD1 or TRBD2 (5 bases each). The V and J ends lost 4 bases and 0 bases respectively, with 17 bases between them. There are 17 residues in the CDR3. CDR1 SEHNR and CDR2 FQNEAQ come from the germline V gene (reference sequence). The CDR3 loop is CASSSRDAALSTDTQYF. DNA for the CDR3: TGTGCCAGCAGCTCCAGGGACGCAGCACTAAGCACAGATACGCAGTATTTT.

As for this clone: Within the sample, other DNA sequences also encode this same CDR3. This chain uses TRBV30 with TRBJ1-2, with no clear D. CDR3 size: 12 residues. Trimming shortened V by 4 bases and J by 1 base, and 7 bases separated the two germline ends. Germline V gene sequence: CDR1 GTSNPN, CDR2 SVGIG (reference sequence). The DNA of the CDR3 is TGTGCCTGGACAGGAGGTAACTATGGCTACACCTTC. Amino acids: CAWTGGNYGYTF.

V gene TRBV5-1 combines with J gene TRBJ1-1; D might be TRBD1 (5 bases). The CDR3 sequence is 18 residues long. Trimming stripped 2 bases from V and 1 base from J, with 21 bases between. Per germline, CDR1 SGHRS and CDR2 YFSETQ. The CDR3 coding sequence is TGCGCCAGCAGCTTCGGGGAAGGCTTGGGGGGTGGGAACACTGAAGCTTTCTTT. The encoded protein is CASSFGEGLGGGNTEAFF. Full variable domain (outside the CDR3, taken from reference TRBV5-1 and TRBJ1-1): KAGVTQTPRYLIKTRGQQVTLSCSPISGHRSVSWYQQTPGQGLQFLFEYFSETQRNKGNFPGRFSGRQFSNSRSEMNVSTLELGDSALYLCASSFGEGLGGGNTEAFFGQGTRLTVV.

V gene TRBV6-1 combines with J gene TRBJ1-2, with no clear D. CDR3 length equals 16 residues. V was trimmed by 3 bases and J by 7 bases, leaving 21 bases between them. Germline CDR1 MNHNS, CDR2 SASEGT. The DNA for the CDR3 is TGTGCCAGCAGTGAGTACACAACACGAGGGATGGGTGGCTACACCTTC. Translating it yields CASSEYTTRGMGGYTF.

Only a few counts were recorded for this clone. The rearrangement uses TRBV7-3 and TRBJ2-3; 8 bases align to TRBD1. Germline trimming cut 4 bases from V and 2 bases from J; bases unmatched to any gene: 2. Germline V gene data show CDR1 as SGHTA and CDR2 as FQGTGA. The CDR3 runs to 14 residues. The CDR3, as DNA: TGTGCCAGCAGCTGGGACAGGTACACAGATACGCAGTATTTT. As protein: CASSWDRYTDTQYF.

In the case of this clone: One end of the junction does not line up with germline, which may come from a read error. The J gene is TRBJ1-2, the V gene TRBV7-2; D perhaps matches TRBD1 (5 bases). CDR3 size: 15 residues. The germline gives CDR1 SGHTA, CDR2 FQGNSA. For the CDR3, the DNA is TGTGCCAGCAGCCCCCCGGGAGGGGATTCCTATGGCCACACCTTC. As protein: CASSPPGGDSYGHTF.

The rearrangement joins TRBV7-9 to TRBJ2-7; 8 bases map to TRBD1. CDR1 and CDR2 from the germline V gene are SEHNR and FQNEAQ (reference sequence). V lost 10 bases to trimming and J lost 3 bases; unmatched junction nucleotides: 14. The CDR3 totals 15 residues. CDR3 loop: CAINDGQGQGYEQYF. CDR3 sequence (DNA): TGTGCCATCAACGATGGACAGGGACAAGGCTACGAGCAGTACTTC.

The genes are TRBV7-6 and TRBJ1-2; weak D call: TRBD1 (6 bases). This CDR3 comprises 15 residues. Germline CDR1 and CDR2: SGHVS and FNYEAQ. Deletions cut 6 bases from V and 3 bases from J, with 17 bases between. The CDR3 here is CASRRLGTIDYGYTF. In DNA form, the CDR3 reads TGTGCCAGCAGACGTCTCGGGACAATCGACTATGGCTACACCTTC.

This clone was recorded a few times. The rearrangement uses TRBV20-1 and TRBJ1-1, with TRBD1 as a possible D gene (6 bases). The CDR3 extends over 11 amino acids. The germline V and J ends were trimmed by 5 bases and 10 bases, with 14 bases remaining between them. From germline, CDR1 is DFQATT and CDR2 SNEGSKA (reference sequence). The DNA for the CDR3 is TGCAGTGCTCCCCGTGGAGGGGGAGCTTTCTTT. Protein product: CSAPRGGGAFF.

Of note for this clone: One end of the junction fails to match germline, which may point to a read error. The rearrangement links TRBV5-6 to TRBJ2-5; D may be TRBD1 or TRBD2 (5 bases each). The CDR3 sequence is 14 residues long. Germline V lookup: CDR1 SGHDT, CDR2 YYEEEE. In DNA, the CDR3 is TGTGCCAGCAACTTGGGGACCCGGGCTGCCCGGCAGTACTTC. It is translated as CASNLGTRAARQYF.

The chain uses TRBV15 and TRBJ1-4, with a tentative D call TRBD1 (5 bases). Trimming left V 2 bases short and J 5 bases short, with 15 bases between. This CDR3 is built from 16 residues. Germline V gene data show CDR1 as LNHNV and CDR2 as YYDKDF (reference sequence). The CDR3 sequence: CATSRNSAGRNEKLFF. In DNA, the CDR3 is TGTGCCACCAGCAGAAACTCGGCAGGGAGGAATGAAAAACTGTTTTTT.

The CDR3 DNA reads TGTGCCACTCAACGGATGTCCCGGGGGCTCACAGATACGCAGTATTTT. As protein: CATQRMSRGLTDTQYF. The chain has TRBV27 and TRBJ2-3, with D perhaps assigned TRBD1 or TRBD2 (6 bases each). The CDR3 consists of 16 residues. The V gene's germline CDR1 is MNHEY and CDR2 SMNVEV (reference sequence). With 10 bases removed from V and 2 bases from J, the gap between germline ends came to 22 bases.

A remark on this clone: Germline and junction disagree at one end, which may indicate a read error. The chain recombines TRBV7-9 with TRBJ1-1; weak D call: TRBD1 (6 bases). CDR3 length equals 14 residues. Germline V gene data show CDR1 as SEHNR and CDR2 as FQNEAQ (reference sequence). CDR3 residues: CASSLAGGPGESFF. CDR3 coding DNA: TGTGCCAGCAGCTTAGCGGGGGGGCCGGGTGAATCTTTCTTT. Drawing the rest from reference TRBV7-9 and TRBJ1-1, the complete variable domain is DTGVSQNPRHKITKRGQNVTFRCDPISEHNRLYWYRQTLGQGPEFLTYFQNEAQLEKSRLLSDRFSAERPKGSFSTLEIQRTEQGDSAMYLCASSLAGGPGESFFGQGTRLTVV.

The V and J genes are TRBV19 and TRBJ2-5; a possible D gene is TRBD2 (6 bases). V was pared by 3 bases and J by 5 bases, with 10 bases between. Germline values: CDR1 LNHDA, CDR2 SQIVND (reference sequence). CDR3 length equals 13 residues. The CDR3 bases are TGTGCCAGTAGTATTAGTGGGAGGGAGACCCAGTACTTC. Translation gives CASSISGRETQYF.

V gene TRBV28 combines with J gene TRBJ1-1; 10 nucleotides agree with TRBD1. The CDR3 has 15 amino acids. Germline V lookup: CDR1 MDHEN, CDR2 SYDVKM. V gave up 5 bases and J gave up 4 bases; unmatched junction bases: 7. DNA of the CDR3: TGTGCCAGCAGTGGGGGGACAGGGGCATCCACTGAAGCTTTCTTT. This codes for CASSGGTGASTEAFF.

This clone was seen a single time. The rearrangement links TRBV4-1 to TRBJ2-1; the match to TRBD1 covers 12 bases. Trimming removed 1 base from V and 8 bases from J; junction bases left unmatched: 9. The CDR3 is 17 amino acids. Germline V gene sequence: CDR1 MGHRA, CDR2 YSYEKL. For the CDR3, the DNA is TGCGCCAGCAGCCAAGTCGTCGGGACAGGGGGCGCGGATGAGCAGTTCTTC. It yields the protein CASSQVVGTGGADEQFF.

CDR3 loop: CASSPSGGGNYGYTF. The CDR3 DNA is TGTGCCAGCAGTCCGTCAGGGGGTGGTAACTATGGCTACACCTTC. This chain uses TRBV2 with TRBJ1-2; 7 nucleotides match TRBD1. Germline-derived CDR1 and CDR2 are SNHLY and FYNNEI. This CDR3 has 15 residues. V gave up 5 bases and J gave up 1 base; unmatched junction bases: 7.

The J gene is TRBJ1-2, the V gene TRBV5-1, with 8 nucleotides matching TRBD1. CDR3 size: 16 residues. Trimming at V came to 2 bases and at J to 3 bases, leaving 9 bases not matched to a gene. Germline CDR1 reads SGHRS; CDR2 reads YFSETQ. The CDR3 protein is CASSFQGQGLDYGYTF. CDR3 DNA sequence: TGCGCCAGCAGCTTCCAAGGACAGGGTTTGGACTATGGCTACACCTTC.

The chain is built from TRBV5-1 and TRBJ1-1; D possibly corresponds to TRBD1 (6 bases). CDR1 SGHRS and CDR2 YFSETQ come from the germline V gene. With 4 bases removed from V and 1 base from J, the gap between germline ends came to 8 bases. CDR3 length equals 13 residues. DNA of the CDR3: TGCGCCAGCAGCCCGACAGGGAACACTGAAGCTTTCTTT. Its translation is CASSPTGNTEAFF.

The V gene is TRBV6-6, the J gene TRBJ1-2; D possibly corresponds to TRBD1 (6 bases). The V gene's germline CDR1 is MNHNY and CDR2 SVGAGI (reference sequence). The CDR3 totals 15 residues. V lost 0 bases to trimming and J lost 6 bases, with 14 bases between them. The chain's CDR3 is CASSYSRTVPDGYTF. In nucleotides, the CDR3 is TGTGCCAGCAGTTACTCTCGGACAGTCCCCGATGGCTACACCTTC.

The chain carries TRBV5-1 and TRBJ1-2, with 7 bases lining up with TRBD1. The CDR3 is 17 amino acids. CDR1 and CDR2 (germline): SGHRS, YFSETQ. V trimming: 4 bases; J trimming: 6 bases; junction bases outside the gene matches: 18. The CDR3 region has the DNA TGCGCCAGCAGCGTAGCCGGGACAGCCTCTGGGGGGGATGGCTACACCTTC. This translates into CASSVAGTASGGDGYTF.

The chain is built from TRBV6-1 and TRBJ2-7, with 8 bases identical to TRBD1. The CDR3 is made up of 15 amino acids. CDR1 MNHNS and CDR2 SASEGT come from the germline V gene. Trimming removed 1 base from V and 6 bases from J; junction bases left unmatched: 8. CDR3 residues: CASSEGGQGLGEQYF. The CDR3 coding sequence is TGTGCCAGCAGTGAAGGTGGACAGGGTCTCGGCGAGCAGTACTTC.

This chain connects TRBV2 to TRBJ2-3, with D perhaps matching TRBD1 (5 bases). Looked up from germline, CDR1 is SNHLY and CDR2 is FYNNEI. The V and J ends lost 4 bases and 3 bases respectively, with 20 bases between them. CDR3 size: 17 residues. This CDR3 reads CASSVDVPRQGTDTQYF. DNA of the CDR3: TGTGCCAGCAGTGTAGATGTTCCCCGGCAGGGAACAGATACGCAGTATTTT.

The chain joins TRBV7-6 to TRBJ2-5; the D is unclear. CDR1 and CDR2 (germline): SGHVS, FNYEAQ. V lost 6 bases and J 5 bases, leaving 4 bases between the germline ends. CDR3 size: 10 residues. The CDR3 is CASSGETQYF. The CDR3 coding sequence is TGTGCCAGCAGTGGCGAGACCCAGTACTTC.

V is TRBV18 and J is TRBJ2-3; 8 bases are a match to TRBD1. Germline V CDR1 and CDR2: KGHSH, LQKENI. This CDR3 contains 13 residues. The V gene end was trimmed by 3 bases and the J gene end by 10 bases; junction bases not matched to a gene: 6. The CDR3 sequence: CASSPQDRVAQYF. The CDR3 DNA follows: TGTGCCAGCTCACCCCAGGACAGGGTAGCGCAGTATTTT. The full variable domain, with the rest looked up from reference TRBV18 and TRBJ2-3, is NAGVMQNPRHLVRRRGQEARLRCSPMKGHSHVYWYRQLPEEGLKFMVYLQKENIIDESGMPKERFSAEFPKEGPSILRIQQVVRGDSAAYFCASSPQDRVAQYFGPGTRLTVL.

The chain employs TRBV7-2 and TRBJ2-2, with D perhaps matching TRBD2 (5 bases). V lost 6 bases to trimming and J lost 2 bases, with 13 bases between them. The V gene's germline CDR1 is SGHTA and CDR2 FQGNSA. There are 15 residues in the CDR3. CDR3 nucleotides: TGTGCCAGCAGACTACCGGGATCCAACACCGGGGAGCTGTTTTTT. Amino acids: CASRLPGSNTGELFF.

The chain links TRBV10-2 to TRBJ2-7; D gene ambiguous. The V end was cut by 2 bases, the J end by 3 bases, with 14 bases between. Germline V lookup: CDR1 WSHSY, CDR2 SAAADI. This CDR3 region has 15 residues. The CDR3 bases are TGCGCCAGCAGTGAGGGAGACCAGTTCAACTACGAGCAGTACTTC. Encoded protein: CASSEGDQFNYEQYF.